This paragraph reports one T cell receptor (beta chain). Its antigen is still unknown. This specimen comes from a study of CD8 T cells in ankylosing spondylitis. Study results and caveats: Past studies reported some motif variants in reactive arthritis synovial fluid and blood.

TCRdb fed the 5' RACE reads into MiXCR, producing one record per CDR3 protein. The sample has 300,000 to 350,000 distinct CDR3 sequences, under 25% seen once. CDR1 SEHNR and CDR2 FQNEAQ come from the germline V gene (reference sequence). V lost 1 base and J lost 8, with 5 bases in between. The CDR3 covers 11 residues. The sample was blood, either unsorted or a sorted T cell fraction (not recorded which). This TCR was sampled from a female donor with ankylosing spondylitis or in good health (not recorded which). The chain is built from TRBV7-9 and TRBJ1-1; D unresolved. CDR3 region: CASSLVYEAFF. CDR3 nucleotide sequence: TGTGCCAGCAGCTTAGTGTACGAAGCTTTCTTT.